Presented here are 14 T cell receptor beta chains from one specimen sequenced in a study of T cell clonality in common variable immunodeficiency. The repertoire was sequenced with immunoSEQ multiplex PCR; TCRdb's copy has only in-frame clones and lacks some. The sample is made up of about 41,000 clones, none counted only once. Sequencing was performed on peripheral blood mononuclear cells. These receptors all stem from a person aged 18-70 years in good health.

This clone was seen ten or more times. Sequencing ends 3 residues short of the CDR3 end; the germline J gene provides the rest. The rearrangement joins TRBV5-6 to TRBJ2-3; D is undetermined. CDR1 SGHDT and CDR2 YYEEEE come from the germline V gene. The CDR3 sequence is 15 residues long. The part of the CDR3 DNA that was read is TGTGCCAGCAGCTTGGGAGGAAATAGCAATCAGCCG. It specifies CASSLGGNSNQP. The whole CDR3 region reads CASSLGGNSNQPQYF. The variable domain in full, completed from reference TRBV5-6 and TRBJ2-3, reads DAGVTQSPTHLIKTRGQQVTLRCSPKSGHDTVSWYQQALGQGPQFIFQYYEEEERQRGNFPDRFSGHQFPNYSSELNVNALLLGDSALYLCASSLGGNSNQPQYFGPGTRLTVL.

In regard to this clone: One end of the junction fails to match germline, which may point to a read error. The read halts 3 residues ahead of the CDR3 end, with the missing end drawn from the germline J gene. This specimen includes other DNA sequences encoding the same CDR3. The chain uses TRBV20-1 and TRBJ2-7, with D possibly called TRBD1 or TRBD2 (5 bases each). The CDR3 contains 14 residues. Germline V gives CDR1 DFQATT, CDR2 SNEGSKA (reference sequence). CDR3 DNA, as far as it was read: TGCAGTGCCAGAGACAGACTATCCTACTACGAG. It codes for CSARDRLSYYE. The complete CDR3 sequence is CSARDRLSYYEQYF.

At least ten counts were recorded for this clone. CDR3 loop: CASSPRDNPNTQYF. The DNA read from the CDR3 is TGTGCCAGCAGCCCCAGGGACAATCCAAATACG. The chain uses TRBV11-3 and TRBJ2-3, with D tentatively TRBD1 (6 bases). Read sequence stops 3 residues before the CDR3 end, and the germline J gene provides the missing end. CDR3 length: 14 residues. From germline, CDR1 is SGHNT and CDR2 YENEEA. Deletions cut 5 bases from V and 7 bases from J, with 16 bases between.

In its sample, this clone was seen many times. The read stops 3 residues short of the end of the CDR3; the missing end is completed from the germline J gene. The chain employs TRBV6-1 and TRBJ1-1; D not certain. V was cut by 1 base and J by 0 bases, with 6 bases left in between. CDR3 length: 14 amino acids. Germline assignment: CDR1 MNHNS and CDR2 SASEGT. The CDR3 sequence is CASSEDRVNTEAFF. The sequenced CDR3 bases are TGTGCCAGCAGTGAAGACAGAGTGAACACTGAA.

This clone was counted many times. The read halts 3 residues ahead of the CDR3 end, with the missing end drawn from the germline J gene. The chain joins TRBV30 to TRBJ2-2, with D possibly being TRBD1 (6 bases). The V and J ends lost 0 bases and 1 base respectively, with 15 bases between them. Germline V lookup: CDR1 GTSNPN, CDR2 SVGIG (reference sequence). The CDR3 consists of 17 residues. The sequenced part of the CDR3 DNA is TGTGCCTGGAGTGTAGGGACAAGGGTATGGAACACCGGGGAG. Its translation is CAWSVGTRVWNTGE. The full CDR3 protein reads CAWSVGTRVWNTGELFF.

This clone was seen repeatedly, ten times or more. The read terminates 3 residues before the CDR3 end, so the remaining end is supplied by the germline J gene. V and J are TRBV18 and TRBJ2-6; D is perhaps TRBD1 (6 bases). CDR3 length: 18 amino acids. In germline, CDR1 is KGHSH, CDR2 LQKENI. Trimming shortened V by 0 bases and J by 0 bases, and 12 bases separated the two germline ends. CDR3 sequence: CASSPPTGLSSGANVLTF. The DNA read from the CDR3 is TGTGCCAGCTCACCACCCACAGGGTTAAGCTCTGGGGCCAACGTC.

This clone was seen a few times. The read is 3 residues too short to cover the CDR3 end, so that end is filled in from the germline J gene. The chain carries TRBV19 and TRBJ1-2; D uncertain. The CDR3 has 18 residues. Germline V gene data show CDR1 as LNHDA and CDR2 as SQIVND (reference sequence). Incomplete CDR3 DNA: TGTGCCAGTAGTAGCCCGCGGGAGGCAGGACGAAGTAGGGAGACC. Translating it yields CASSSPREAGRSRET. From start to end, the CDR3 is CASSSPREAGRSRETYTF.

This clone was observed many times. The CDR3 end falls 3 residues outside the read, so it is completed with the germline J gene. The V and J genes are TRBV28 and TRBJ2-4, with 9 bases that match TRBD2. Germline V gene sequence: CDR1 MDHEN, CDR2 SYDVKM. The CDR3 consists of 19 residues. Trimming removed 3 bases from V and 0 bases from J; junction bases left unmatched: 12. CDR3 DNA, as far as it was read: TGTGCCAGCAGTTTCCTTCACACCCCTAGCGGGATAGCCAAAAACATT. Translated, it gives CASSFLHTPSGIAKNI. The complete CDR3 protein is CASSFLHTPSGIAKNIQYF.

This clone was found many times. With the read ending 3 residues before the CDR3 end, the germline J gene is used to fill in that end. The chain carries TRBV7-3 and TRBJ2-1, with a weak D call TRBD2 (6 bases). CDR3 length: 13 residues. Trimming pared 4 bases from V and 7 bases from J, leaving 11 bases between. Germline V gene data show CDR1 as SGHTA and CDR2 as FQGTGA. CDR3 sequence: CASSYNRGNEQFF. The CDR3 bases that were read are TGTGCCAGCAGCTACAACCGGGGGAATGAG. Full variable domain (outside the CDR3, taken from reference TRBV7-3 and TRBJ2-1): GAGVSQTPSNKVTEKGKYVELRCDPISGHTALYWYRQSLGQGPEFLIYFQGTGAADDSGLPNDRFFAVRPEGSVSTLKIQRTERGDSAVYLCASSYNRGNEQFFGPGTRLTVL.

This clone has at least ten counts. The CDR3 goes on 3 residues after the read ends, and that part is filled in from the germline J gene. The chain carries TRBV4-2 and TRBJ2-7, with 7 bases that match TRBD2. This CDR3 is 18 amino acids long. V was pared by 4 bases and J by 3 bases, with 18 bases of the junction left unmatched. In germline, CDR1 is LGHNA, CDR2 YNFKEQ. CDR3 bases read: TGTGCCAGCAGCCCCGAGGAGGGTGCAAGCGGGATATACTACGAG. Translating gives CASSPEEGASGIYYE. The full CDR3 reads CASSPEEGASGIYYEQYF.

Note on this clone: Its ends do not fully match the called genes, so a read error is possible. The CDR3 end lies 3 residues beyond the end of the read and is filled in from the germline J gene. The chain employs TRBV29-1 and TRBJ2-1; 10 positions match TRBD2. Germline CDR1 is SQVTM and CDR2 is ANQGSEA. The CDR3 runs to 17 residues. The CDR3 protein is CSAEDALRASGSGEQFF. The part of the CDR3 DNA that was read is TGCAGCGCTGAAGATGCCCTACGTGCTAGCGGGAGCGGTGAG.

This clone was recorded at least ten times. Read sequence stops 3 residues before the CDR3 end, and the germline J gene provides the missing end. This chain uses TRBV30 with TRBJ2-4; 7 positions agree with TRBD2. There are 15 residues in the CDR3. Losses at the gene ends were 2 bases for V and 6 bases for J; bases not matched to a gene: 10. CDR1 is GTSNPN, CDR2 SVGIG, per germline (reference sequence). Here the CDR3 reads CAWSQEAGIGNIQYF. The DNA read from the CDR3 is TGTGCCTGGAGTCAGGAAGCGGGAATAGGAAACATT.

This clone was seen repeatedly, ten times or more. The read stops 3 residues short of the end of the CDR3; the missing end is completed from the germline J gene. The chain combines TRBV19 with TRBJ2-3, with 15 bases fitting TRBD2. The germline gives CDR1 LNHDA, CDR2 SQIVND (reference sequence). Unmatched junction bases numbered 14, after V lost 1 base and J lost 0 bases. This CDR3 spans 22 amino acids. CDR3 in amino acids: CASSIALRTSGRAIPSTDTQYF. The CDR3 DNA, read in part, is TGTGCCAGTAGTATAGCACTAAGGACTAGCGGGAGGGCCATCCCTAGCACAGATACG.

On this clone: The read halts 3 residues ahead of the CDR3 end, with the missing end drawn from the germline J gene. V and J are TRBV16 and TRBJ1-2; the D is unclear. The CDR3 runs 15 residues. V was trimmed by 0 bases and J by 4 bases, leaving 12 bases between them. The germline gives CDR1 KGHSY, CDR2 FQNENV. CDR3 residues: CASSQSAGGSYGYTF. CDR3 bases read: TGTGCCAGCAGCCAATCCGCAGGAGGTAGCTATGGC.